This T cell receptor (beta chain) was obtained from a study of metastatic and nonmetastatic thyroid tumors. Study details: Malignant thyroid and benign thyroid patients provided blood and tumor or nodule tissue whose repertoires were compared.

Findings and caveats of the study: Malignant tumors reportedly showed significantly higher TCR beta diversity than benign nodules in both blood and tumor.

There were no patients who had received any treatment before thyroid surgery. In the study's own analysis: The study built a papillary thyroid cancer distant-metastasis classifier from CDR3 differences across clinicopathological groups. TCRdb reassembled clones from the PCR reads with MiXCR. TCRdb, not the authors, supplied the V and J calls. The sample consists of approximately 41,000 clones, 28% of them appearing once. The germline V gene has CDR1 DFQATT and CDR2 SNEGSKA (reference sequence). The CDR3 length is 14 residues. V dropped 4 bases and J dropped 3; count of bases not matched to a gene: 7. This clone was observed at least ten times. The target antigen is unknown.

This receptor was obtained from a male donor with papillary thyroid cancer or a benign thyroid nodule (not recorded which). Some clones in this sample may be carry-over from other donors' samples. The chain links TRBV20-1 to TRBJ2-7, with 9 bases identical to TRBD2. Material for sequencing was blood. The CDR3 DNA follows: TGCAGTGCTAAGGCGGGAGGGCCAAACTACGAGCAGTACTTC. Translation gives CSAKAGGPNYEQYF.